This is a list of T cell receptor beta chains from one sample in a study of cytomegalovirus exposure and HLA in healthy donors. Only in-frame clones appear in the TCRdb table, and some are missing; sequencing was by immunoSEQ multiplex PCR. The data contain roughly 130,000 clones, roughly four fifths of them singletons. The sequencing sample was made of PBMCs. The receptor set was obtained from a woman aged 40 to 49 in good health and CMV-seronegative. Both conserved end residues are part of each CDR3. A D gene is named only where the DNA matches it firmly. Part of the rows lack a size; the others show once, few, many or a class for expanded clones.

V	size	D	J	CDR3	DNA
TRBV5-1	few	.	TRBJ2-2	CASSFAGELFF	TGCGCCAGCAGCTTCGCCGGGGAGCTGTTTTTT
TRBV5-6	few	.	TRBJ1-6	CASSWGVGNSPLHF	TGTGCCAGCAGCTGGGGGGTGGGGAATTCACCCCTCCACTTT
TRBV7-2	.	.	TRBJ1-2	CASRDWDTEYGYTF	TGTGCCAGCAGAGATTGGGACACTGAATATGGCTACACCTTC
TRBV9	.	TRBD1	TRBJ1-2	CASSVGNGQGIGYTF	TGTGCCAGCAGCGTAGGAAATGGACAGGGAATCGGCTACACCTTC
TRBV27	.	TRBD2	TRBJ2-6	CASSLRTSGEPSGANVLTF	TGTGCCAGCAGTCTCAGGACTAGCGGGGAACCCTCTGGGGCCAACGTCCTGACTTTC
TRBV2	.	.	TRBJ2-5	CASSEGVAGSGETQYF	TGTGCCAGCAGTGAAGGAGTGGCAGGCAGCGGGGAGACCCAGTACTTC
TRBV19	.	.	TRBJ1-5	CASWGGSNQPQHF	TGTGCCAGTTGGGGGGGTAGCAATCAGCCCCAGCATTTT
TRBV7-6	.	TRBD2	TRBJ2-1	CASSLAPSGDTYNEQFF	TGTGCCAGCAGCTTAGCACCTAGCGGGGACACCTACAATGAGCAGTTCTTC
TRBV6-1	few	TRBD1	TRBJ1-1	CASSPRTGGYEAFF	TGTGCCAGCAGTCCTAGGACAGGGGGCTATGAAGCTTTCTTT
TRBV12-5	.	TRBD2	TRBJ2-1	CASGFWTGTSSDNEQFF	TGTGCTAGTGGTTTTTGGACCGGGACTAGCTCAGACAATGAGCAGTTCTTC
TRBV27	.	TRBD1	TRBJ1-1	CASSSLGQGGNTEAFF	TGTGCCAGCAGTTCCCTCGGACAGGGTGGGAACACTGAAGCTTTCTTT
TRBV19	.	.	TRBJ1-4	CASSINRNEKLFF	TGTGCCAGTAGTATTAACAGAAATGAAAAACTGTTTTTT
TRBV11-2	.	.	TRBJ2-4	CASSLGQGLAKNIQYF	TGTGCCAGCAGCTTAGGGCAGGGCCTAGCCAAAAACATTCAGTACTTC
TRBV4-3	.	TRBD2	TRBJ2-2	CASSLREGLNTGELFF	TGCGCCAGCAGCTTAAGGGAGGGGTTGAACACCGGGGAGCTGTTTTTT
TRBV14	.	TRBD1	TRBJ1-4	CASSLMDRVREKLFF	TGTGCCAGCAGCCTTATGGACAGGGTGCGCGAAAAACTGTTTTTT
TRBV5-1	few	TRBD2	TRBJ2-1	CASSLAPVGTSWENEQFF	TGCGCCAGCAGCTTGGCTCCGGTCGGGACTAGCTGGGAGAATGAGCAGTTCTTC
TRBV5-1	few	.	TRBJ2-5	CASSLQGFQETQYF	TGCGCCAGCAGCTTACAGGGATTCCAAGAGACCCAGTACTTC
TRBV4-1	.	.	TRBJ1-6	CASSQGSSYNSPLHF	TGCGCCAGCAGCCAAGGGAGCTCCTATAATTCACCCCTCCACTTT
TRBV6-6	few	.	TRBJ1-5	CASSYHGDSNQPQHF	TGTGCCAGCAGTTACCACGGGGATAGCAATCAGCCCCAGCATTTT
TRBV4-1	few	TRBD1	TRBJ1-1	CASSQDTGQGGTEAFF	TGCGCCAGCAGCCAAGACACGGGACAGGGTGGGACTGAAGCTTTCTTT
TRBV23-1	.	TRBD1	TRBJ2-5	CASSWGQGALETQYF	TGCGCCAGCAGTTGGGGACAGGGGGCATTGGAGACCCAGTACTTC
TRBV19	.	TRBD1	TRBJ2-6	CASSKQGASAGANVLTF	TGTGCCAGTAGTAAACAGGGGGCTTCTGCTGGGGCCAACGTCCTGACTTTC
TRBV27	few	TRBD2	TRBJ2-1	CASSSSGGALNEQFF	TGTGCCAGCAGTTCCAGCGGGGGGGCCTTGAATGAGCAGTTCTTC
TRBV6-1	few	.	TRBJ1-5	CASSEGRVGPQHF	TGTGCCAGCAGTGAAGGGAGGGTAGGGCCCCAGCATTTT
TRBV18	.	.	TRBJ2-3	CASSRSGQRTDTQYF	TGTGCCAGCTCACGGTCAGGGCAAAGGACAGATACGCAGTATTTT
TRBV11-2	.	TRBD1	TRBJ1-2	CASREALARGRGYTF	TGTGCCAGCAGAGAAGCCCTCGCCAGGGGGCGAGGCTACACCTTC
TRBV29-1	.	.	TRBJ1-2	CSVEGLNYGYTF	TGCAGCGTTGAGGGACTCAACTATGGCTACACCTTC
TRBV4-3	.	TRBD1	TRBJ1-6	CASSQDYLSGTGSSPLHF	TGCGCCAGCAGCCAAGATTATCTTTCCGGGACAGGGAGTTCACCCCTCCACTTT
TRBV19	.	TRBD1	TRBJ1-1	CASSTWTGGTYTEAFF	TGTGCCAGTAGTACATGGACAGGTGGGACGTACACTGAAGCTTTCTTT
TRBV13	.	.	TRBJ2-5	CASSLGISTETQYF	TGTGCCAGCAGCTTAGGTATCTCTACGGAGACCCAGTACTTC
TRBV5-1	few	.	TRBJ2-1	CASSLTTSGSYNEQFF	TGCGCCAGCAGCTTGACGACTAGTGGCTCCTACAATGAGCAGTTCTTC
TRBV6-1	few	TRBD1	TRBJ1-1	CASSEFRQGREAFF	TGTGCCAGCAGTGAATTTCGACAGGGGCGTGAAGCTTTCTTT
TRBV7-2	.	.	TRBJ2-1	CASSGTTTGQAYNEQFF	TGTGCCAGCAGCGGGACTACGACGGGACAGGCCTACAATGAGCAGTTCTTC
TRBV5-4	.	.	TRBJ1-5	CASHFMGGSQPQHF	TGTGCCAGCCACTTTATGGGGGGAAGTCAGCCCCAGCATTTT
TRBV5-1	.	.	TRBJ1-3	CASRQDGRYSGNTIYF	TGCGCCAGCAGACAGGACGGCAGGTACTCTGGAAACACCATATATTTT
TRBV2	.	TRBD1	TRBJ1-6	CASSDTGTDNSPLHF	TGTGCCAGCAGTGATACCGGGACAGATAATTCACCCCTCCACTTT
TRBV6-4	.	TRBD1	TRBJ1-2	CASSDPTGGVYGYTF	TGTGCCAGCAGTGACCCAACAGGGGGCGTCTATGGCTACACCTTC
TRBV11-2	.	TRBD1	TRBJ1-1	CASSFWSRGLVLNTEAFF	TGTGCCAGCAGCTTCTGGAGCAGGGGGTTGGTTCTGAACACTGAAGCTTTCTTT
TRBV5-4	.	.	TRBJ2-3	CASSLAGSTDTQYF	TGTGCCAGCAGCTTGGCGGGGAGCACAGATACGCAGTATTTT
TRBV7-9	.	.	TRBJ2-3	CASSLGHLSTDTQYF	TGTGCCAGCAGCTTAGGACACCTTAGCACAGATACGCAGTATTTT